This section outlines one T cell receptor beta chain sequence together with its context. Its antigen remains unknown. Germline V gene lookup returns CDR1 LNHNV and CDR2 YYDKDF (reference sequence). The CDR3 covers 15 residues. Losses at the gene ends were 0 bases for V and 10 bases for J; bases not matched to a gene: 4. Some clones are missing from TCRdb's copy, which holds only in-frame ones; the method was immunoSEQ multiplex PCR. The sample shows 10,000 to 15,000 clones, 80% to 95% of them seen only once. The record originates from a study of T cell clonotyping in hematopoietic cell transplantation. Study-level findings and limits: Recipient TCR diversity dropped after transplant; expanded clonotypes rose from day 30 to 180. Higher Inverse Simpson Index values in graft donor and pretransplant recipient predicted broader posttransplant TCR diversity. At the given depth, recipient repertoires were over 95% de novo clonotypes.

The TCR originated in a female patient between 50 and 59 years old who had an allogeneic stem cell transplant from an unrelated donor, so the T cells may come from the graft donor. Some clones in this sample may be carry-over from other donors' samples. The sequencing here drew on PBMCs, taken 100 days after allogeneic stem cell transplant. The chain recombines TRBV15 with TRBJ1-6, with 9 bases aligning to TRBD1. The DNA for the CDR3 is TGTGCCACCAGCAGAGAGGGACAGGGTAACTCACCCCTCCACTTT. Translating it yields CATSREGQGNSPLHF. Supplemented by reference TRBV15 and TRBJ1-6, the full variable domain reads DAMVIQNPRYQVTQFGKPVTLSCSQTLNHNVMYWYQQKSSQAPKLLFHYYDKDFNNEADTPDNFQSRRPNTSFCFLDIRSPGLGDTAMYLCATSREGQGNSPLHFGNGTRLTVT.